This TCR beta chain stems from a study of HIV-infected patients and healthy controls. Ten or more counts support this clonotype. In germline, CDR1 is SGHNT, CDR2 YYREEE (reference sequence). The CDR3 extends over 14 amino acids. Between the trimmed V and J ends, which lost 5 bases and 5 bases, there was a span of 16 bases. All unsorted peripheral T cells were captured because whole blood was used without fractionation. 500 ng RNA was reverse transcribed with alpha and beta constant-region primers. Separate chain-specific third strand synthesis with multiplexing indices produced the alpha and beta libraries. MiXCR, run by TCRdb on the 5' RACE reads, gives a single entry per CDR3 protein. This sample has some 9,300 distinct CDR3 sequences, with 5.8% found just once.

The chain employs TRBV5-4 and TRBJ1-2; D is ambiguous. The sequenced sample consisted of blood. This receptor was taken from an adult in good health. The DNA of the CDR3 is TGTGCCAGCAGAAGAGATGGAGCGGCTTATGGCTACACCTTC. This gives the protein CASRRDGAAYGYTF.